Each of the 19 T cell receptor beta chains below was sequenced from the same sample in a study of blood T cell repertoires in COVID-19. Clones were read by immunoSEQ multiplex PCR, and TCRdb kept only the in-frame ones, dropping some. The sample yields 150,000 to 200,000 clones, 82% seen once. Sequencing used peripheral blood. The receptors originated from a woman of 80 years or more with acute or convalescent COVID-19.

V usage is TRBV6-2 or TRBV6-3 and J usage is TRBJ1-1; no definite D call. The CDR3 spans 13 residues. Trimming took off 6 bases at V and 1 base at J, with 9 bases between the two ends. Germline-derived CDR1 and CDR2 are MNHEY and SVGEGT. DNA of the CDR3: TGTGCCAGCAGCCCCCAGCGGAACACTGAAGCTTTCTTT. Translated, it gives CASSPQRNTEAFF.

The rearrangement uses TRBV12-3 or TRBV12-4 and TRBJ1-2; TRBD1 is a possible D gene (5 bases). The CDR3 covers 13 residues. Between the trimmed V and J ends, which lost 8 bases and 6 bases, there was a span of 16 bases. The CDR3 spells CASSVRGENGYTF. CDR3 coding DNA: TGTGCCAGCTCGGTACGGGGGGAAAATGGCTACACCTTC.

This clone appeared a single time. The chain couples TRBV27 to TRBJ1-6; a possible D gene is TRBD1 (5 bases). The V gene's germline CDR1 is MNHEY and CDR2 SMNVEV (reference sequence). The CDR3 runs to 15 residues. Trimming took 2 bases from V and 7 from J, leaving 12 bases between them. CDR3 protein: CASSLSTGGNSPLHF. The DNA of the CDR3 is TGTGCCAGCAGTTTAAGTACAGGTGGAAATTCACCCCTCCACTTT.

This clone was counted only a few times. CDR3 region: CASSLVAGGDNEQFF. The CDR3 coding sequence is TGTGCCAGCAGTCTTGTGGCGGGAGGCGACAATGAGCAGTTCTTC. The genes are TRBV5-4 and TRBJ2-1; 8 nucleotides align to TRBD2. The CDR3 sequence is 15 residues long. Germline CDR1 and CDR2: SGHNT and YYREEE (reference sequence). V trimming: 5 bases; J trimming: 5 bases; junction bases outside the gene matches: 9.

The rearrangement joins TRBV6-5 to TRBJ2-6, with D unclear. V gave up 7 bases and J gave up 3 bases, with 13 bases separating them. Germline values: CDR1 MNHEY, CDR2 SVGAGI. CDR3 length: 15 amino acids. The CDR3 loop reads CASKPEAFGANVLTF. CDR3 nucleotide sequence: TGTGCCAGCAAACCTGAAGCGTTTGGGGCCAACGTCCTGACTTTC.

This chain connects TRBV2 to TRBJ2-7; the match to TRBD1 covers 7 bases. Germline trimming cut 7 bases from V and 6 bases from J; bases unmatched to any gene: 15. Looked up from germline, CDR1 is SNHLY and CDR2 is FYNNEI. The CDR3 totals 15 residues. CDR3 protein: CASNNLQGYLGEQYF. The CDR3 nucleotides read TGTGCCAGCAATAATTTACAGGGGTACCTAGGCGAGCAGTACTTC.

The V call is TRBV6-5, the J call TRBJ2-1, with 7 bases lining up with TRBD1. Germline V gives CDR1 MNHEY, CDR2 SVGAGI. The CDR3 loop spans 14 amino acids. Trimming took 5 bases from V and 1 from J; bases not matched to a gene: 2. The CDR3 is CASSPGGSYNEQFF. The DNA for the CDR3 is TGTGCCAGCAGTCCAGGGGGTTCCTACAATGAGCAGTTCTTC.

CDR3 sequence reads: CASSLGRQGRAGYTF. The CDR3 DNA follows: TGTGCCAGCAGCTTAGGAAGACAGGGGCGGGCTGGCTACACCTTC. This chain uses TRBV11-2 with TRBJ1-2, with 8 bases that match TRBD1. CDR3 size: 15 residues. Losses at the gene ends were 1 base for V and 7 bases for J; bases not matched to a gene: 8. Per the germline V gene, CDR1 is SGHAT and CDR2 is FQNNGV.

This chain joins TRBV5-1 and TRBJ2-3; 13 positions agree with TRBD2. The CDR3 covers 15 residues. Germline V CDR1 and CDR2: SGHRS, YFSETQ. Trimming at V came to 4 bases and at J to 6 bases, leaving 5 bases not matched to a gene. The CDR3 here is CASSRTSGRVDTQYF. In DNA, the CDR3 is TGCGCCAGCAGCCGGACTAGCGGGAGAGTGGATACGCAGTATTTT.

The chain employs TRBV5-4 and TRBJ1-1; 10 nucleotides match TRBD1. This CDR3 has 17 residues. J lost 6 bases, V lost 4 bases, and 15 bases had no gene match. Germline lookup yields CDR1 SGHNT and CDR2 YYREEE (reference sequence). In DNA, the CDR3 is TGTGCCAGCAGCATGGGACAGGGGAGAAGGGTGGGAGCTGAAGCTTTCTTT. It specifies CASSMGQGRRVGAEAFF.

This clone showed up many times. The chain recombines TRBV11-2 with TRBJ2-1, with 13 bases identical to TRBD2. CDR1 SGHAT and CDR2 FQNNGV come from the germline V gene. This CDR3 region has 15 residues. V shed 5 bases, J shed 4 bases, and the junction held 2 bases outside the gene matches. The CDR3: CASSPGLAGYNEQFF. CDR3 coding DNA: TGTGCCAGCAGCCCGGGACTAGCGGGATACAATGAGCAGTTCTTC.

The chain is built from TRBV6-5 and TRBJ1-1; D unresolved. The CDR3 has 14 residues. Per germline, CDR1 MNHEY and CDR2 SVGAGI. Trimming removed 6 bases at V and 5 bases at J, with 16 bases between. The CDR3 loop is CASSQEGGWTEAFF. For the CDR3, the DNA is TGTGCCAGCAGCCAGGAGGGAGGCTGGACTGAAGCTTTCTTT.

This chain connects TRBV5-1 to TRBJ1-6; D gene unclear. Germline CDR1 is SGHRS and CDR2 is YFSETQ. CDR3 size: 15 residues. Between the trimmed V and J ends, which lost 0 bases and 7 bases, there was a span of 11 bases. CDR3 residues: CASSLERSANSPLHF. CDR3 nucleotides: TGCGCCAGCAGCTTGGAGCGGAGTGCGAATTCACCCCTCCACTTT. The variable domain in full, with the rest retrieved from reference TRBV5-1 and TRBJ1-6, is KAGVTQTPRYLIKTRGQQVTLSCSPISGHRSVSWYQQTPGQGLQFLFEYFSETQRNKGNFPGRFSGRQFSNSRSEMNVSTLELGDSALYLCASSLERSANSPLHFGNGTRLTVT.

The chain couples TRBV5-1 to TRBJ2-1, with D possibly being TRBD1 (6 bases). CDR3 length equals 16 residues. Looked up from germline, CDR1 is SGHRS and CDR2 is YFSETQ. Trimming cost V 4 bases and J 7 bases, with 21 bases left between them. CDR3 sequence: CASSVPGVGPPNEQFF. The CDR3 DNA sequence: TGCGCCAGCAGCGTCCCAGGGGTAGGACCCCCAAATGAGCAGTTCTTC.

This rearrangement joins TRBV3-1 (or the pseudogene TRBV3-2) to TRBJ1-6; possible D gene TRBD1, 6 bases. Germline CDR1 is LGHDT and CDR2 is YNNKEL (reference sequence). CDR3 length equals 12 residues. Deletions cut 8 bases from V and 12 bases from J, with 14 bases between. This CDR3 is CASGSWDIPLHF. The CDR3 bases are TGTGCCAGCGGTTCTTGGGACATACCCCTCCACTTT.

This chain uses TRBV5-1 with TRBJ2-4; weak D call: TRBD1 (5 bases). The germline V and J ends were trimmed by 0 bases and 6 bases, with 16 bases remaining between them. The CDR3 has 16 amino acids. CDR1 SGHRS and CDR2 YFSETQ come from the germline V gene. In DNA, the CDR3 is TGCGCCAGCAGCTTGGCGGTGTCCACAGGTGGAAACATTCAGTACTTC. Translating it yields CASSLAVSTGGNIQYF.

The V gene is TRBV30, the J gene TRBJ2-2; tentatively, D is TRBD1 (6 bases). The V end lost 0 bases, the J end lost 11 bases, and 13 bases lay between the germline ends. The CDR3 has 13 residues. Germline V gene data show CDR1 as GTSNPN and CDR2 as SVGIG (reference sequence). CDR3 residues: CAWSVRTGSELFF. The CDR3, as DNA: TGTGCCTGGAGTGTCAGAACAGGGTCTGAGCTGTTTTTT.

This clone has just a few counts. The chain is built from TRBV5-4 and TRBJ2-7; TRBD2 matches 8 bases. V trimming: 5 bases; J trimming: 2 bases; junction bases outside the gene matches: 9. CDR1 is SGHNT, CDR2 YYREEE, per germline (reference sequence). CDR3 length: 15 amino acids. The CDR3 coding sequence is TGTGCCAGCAGTCAACGGGAGGGAGGAGCCTACGAGCAGTACTTC. It translates to CASSQREGGAYEQYF.

The chain combines TRBV24-1 with TRBJ2-7; D is unclear. The germline V gene has CDR1 KGHDR and CDR2 SFDVKD. V dropped 7 bases and J dropped 3 bases, with 9 bases sitting between them. This CDR3 has 12 residues. The CDR3 nucleotides read TGTGCCACCAGAGCCACAGTCTACGAGCAGTACTTC. It translates to CATRATVYEQYF.